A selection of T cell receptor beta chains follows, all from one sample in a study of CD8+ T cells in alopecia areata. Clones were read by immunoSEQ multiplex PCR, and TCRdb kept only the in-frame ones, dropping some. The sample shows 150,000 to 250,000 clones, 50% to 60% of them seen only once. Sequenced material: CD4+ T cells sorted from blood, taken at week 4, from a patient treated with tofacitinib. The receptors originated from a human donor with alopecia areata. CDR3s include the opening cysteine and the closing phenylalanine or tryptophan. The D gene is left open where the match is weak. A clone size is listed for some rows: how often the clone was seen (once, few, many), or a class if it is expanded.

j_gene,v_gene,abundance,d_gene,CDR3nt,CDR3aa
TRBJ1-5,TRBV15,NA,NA,TGTGCCACCAGCAGAGGCGGGGTTCAGCCCCAGCATTTT,CATSRGGVQPQHF
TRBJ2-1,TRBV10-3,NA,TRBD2,TGTGCCATCACCCGGGGGGGAGGTATGGATGAGCAGTTCTTC,CAITRGGGMDEQFF
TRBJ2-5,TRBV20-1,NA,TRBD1,TGCAGTGCCGACCTTGACAGGGTAGGATACTTC,CSADLDRVGYF
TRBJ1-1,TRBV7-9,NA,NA,TGTGCCAGCAGTGAACAGGGTTACACTGAAGCTTTCTTT,CASSEQGYTEAFF
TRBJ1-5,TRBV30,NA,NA,TGTGCCTGGACGACCCGGGGGGATCAGCCCCAGCATTTT,CAWTTRGDQPQHF
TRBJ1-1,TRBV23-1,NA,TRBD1,TGCGCCAGCAGTCCAAGACAGGGCGTTGGTTTGGCTTTCTTT,CASSPRQGVGLAFF
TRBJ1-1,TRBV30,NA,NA,TGTGCCTGGTTCCAGAACATGAACACTGAAGCTTTCTTT,CAWFQNMNTEAFF
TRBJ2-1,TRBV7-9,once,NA,TGTGCCAGCAGCCCTACAGCACAGTACAATGAGCAGTTCTTC,CASSPTAQYNEQFF
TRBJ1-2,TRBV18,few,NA,TGTGCCAGCTCTCCCCGGAGGGGGTTCTATGGCTACACCTTC,CASSPRRGFYGYTF
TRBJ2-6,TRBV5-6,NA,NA,TGTGCCAGCAACTCACGGGGGTCCGGGGCCAACGTCCTGACTTTC,CASNSRGSGANVLTF
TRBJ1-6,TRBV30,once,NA,TGTGCCTGGAGTGTACAGGTGTCACCCGCACCCCTCCACTTT,CAWSVQVSPAPLHF
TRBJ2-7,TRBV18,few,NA,TGTGCCAGCTCACGAGAAGGGGGGCTCTCCTACGAGCAGTACTTC,CASSREGGLSYEQYF
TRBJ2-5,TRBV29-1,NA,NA,TGCAGCGTCAAACAGACAGGACGGGTGGAGACCCAGTACTTC,CSVKQTGRVETQYF
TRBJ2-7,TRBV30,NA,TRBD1,TGTGCCTGGAGTGTGACCAGGGGGTACGAGCAGTACTTC,CAWSVTRGYEQYF
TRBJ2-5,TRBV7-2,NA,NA,TGTGCCAGCAGCCACCGGGCTCGTGACGCAGAGACCCAGTACTTC,CASSHRARDAETQYF
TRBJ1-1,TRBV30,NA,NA,TGTGCCTGGAGTGACTCGGGTTACACTGAAGCTTTCTTT,CAWSDSGYTEAFF
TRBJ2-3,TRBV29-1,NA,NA,TGCAGCGTTGAAGAGCCGAGAGGGGGTTCCACAGATACGCAGTATTTT,CSVEEPRGGSTDTQYF
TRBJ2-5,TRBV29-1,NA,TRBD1,TGCAGCGGTGGAGGACAGGGGGGACAAGAGACCCAGTACTTC,CSGGGQGGQETQYF
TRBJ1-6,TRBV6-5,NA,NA,TGTGCCAGCAGGACCAGACGGGACGATTCACCCCTCCACTTT,CASRTRRDDSPLHF
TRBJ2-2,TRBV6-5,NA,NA,TGTGCCAGCACCGGGGTGCGCACCGGGGAGCTGTTTTTT,CASTGVRTGELFF
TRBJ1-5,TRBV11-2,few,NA,TGTGCCAGCAGCTTAGGGTGGAGCAATCAGCCCCAGCATTTT,CASSLGWSNQPQHF
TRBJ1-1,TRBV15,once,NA,TGTGCCACCAGCAGAGAGACCACTGAAGCTTTCTTT,CATSRETTEAFF
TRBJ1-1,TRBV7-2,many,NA,TGTGCCAGCAGCTTATATACAGGGAACACTGAAGCTTTCTTT,CASSLYTGNTEAFF
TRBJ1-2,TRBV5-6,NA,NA,TGTGCCAGCAGCTTGGCCTCGCGAAACTATGGCTACACCTTC,CASSLASRNYGYTF
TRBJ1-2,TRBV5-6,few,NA,TGTGCCAGCAGCCTTAACTATGGCTACACCTTC,CASSLNYGYTF
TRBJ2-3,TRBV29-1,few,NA,TGCAGCGGGGGAGGGGGGCGAGATACGCAGTATTTT,CSGGGGRDTQYF
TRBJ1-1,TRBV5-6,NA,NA,TGTGCCAGCAGCTTGAGGACAGTGGGGGGGAACACTGAAGCTTTCTTT,CASSLRTVGGNTEAFF
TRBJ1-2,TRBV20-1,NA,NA,TGCAGTGCTGTTGACAGGGGCTACACCTTC,CSAVDRGYTF
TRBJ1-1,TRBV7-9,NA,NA,TGTGCCAGCAGCTTCCCGGGGCGGAACACTGAAGCTTTCTTT,CASSFPGRNTEAFF
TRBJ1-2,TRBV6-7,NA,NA,TGTGCCAGCGACGCCGGATACTATGGCTACACCTTC,CASDAGYYGYTF
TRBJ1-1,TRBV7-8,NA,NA,TGTGCCAGCAGGGACAGTTTGAACACTGAAGCTTTCTTT,CASRDSLNTEAFF
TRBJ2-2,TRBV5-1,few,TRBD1,TGCGCCAGCAGGGCCGGGACAGCAAGAGGGGAGCTGTTTTTT,CASRAGTARGELFF
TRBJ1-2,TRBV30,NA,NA,TGTGCCTGGACCCGGGGACCGAGCAATTATGGCTACACCTTC,CAWTRGPSNYGYTF
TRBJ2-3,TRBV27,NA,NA,TGTGCCAGCAGCGGCCGGCAAGATACGCAGTATTTT,CASSGRQDTQYF
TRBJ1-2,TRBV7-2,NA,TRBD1,TGTGCCAGCAGCCCCGACGGGGGCAGGGGGGTTCATGGCTACACCTTC,CASSPDGGRGVHGYTF
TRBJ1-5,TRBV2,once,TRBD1,TGTGCCAGCAGTGAGGCGGGACAGGAAAATCAGCCCCAGCATTTT,CASSEAGQENQPQHF
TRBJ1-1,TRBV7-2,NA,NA,TGTGCCAGCAGCTTAAAAGCCGGGGGCGTAGGATTGGACACTGAAGCTTTCTTT,CASSLKAGGVGLDTEAFF
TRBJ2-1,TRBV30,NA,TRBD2,TGTGCCTGGAGCCCGGGGGGCTCCTACAATGAGCAGTTCTTC,CAWSPGGSYNEQFF
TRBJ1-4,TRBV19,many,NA,TGTGCCAGTAGTATTCGCGGGGTCACTAATGAAAAACTGTTTTTT,CASSIRGVTNEKLFF
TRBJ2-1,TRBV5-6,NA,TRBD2,TGTGCCAGCAGCACGGTAACTAGCGGGGGTTCCTACAATGAGCAGTTCTTC,CASSTVTSGGSYNEQFF
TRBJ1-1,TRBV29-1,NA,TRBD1,TGCAGCGTAGGGGGGACAGGGCGATTATGGGGCACTGAAGCTTTCTTT,CSVGGTGRLWGTEAFF
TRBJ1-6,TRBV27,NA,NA,TGTGCCAGCAGTTTACCGAATTCACCCCTCCACTTT,CASSLPNSPLHF
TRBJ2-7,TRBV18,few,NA,TGTGCCAGCTCACCACAAGCCGACACTGCCTACGAGCAGTACTTC,CASSPQADTAYEQYF
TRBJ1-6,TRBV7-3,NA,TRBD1,TGTGCCAGCAGCCGGGCCGAGACAGGGGAGTCACCCCTCCACTTT,CASSRAETGESPLHF
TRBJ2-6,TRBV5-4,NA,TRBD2,TGTGCCAGCAGCTTGAAGACTAGCGGGGGCCTCTCTGGGGCCAACGTCCTGACTTTC,CASSLKTSGGLSGANVLTF
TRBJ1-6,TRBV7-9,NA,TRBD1,TGTGCCAGCAGCACAACAGGGGGGAATTCACCCCTCCACTTT,CASSTTGGNSPLHF
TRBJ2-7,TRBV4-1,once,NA,TGCGCCAGCAGCCAAGATACTGCCAGCGCGTACTACGAGCAGTACTTC,CASSQDTASAYYEQYF
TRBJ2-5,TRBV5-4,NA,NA,TGTGCCAGCAGCTTGGCAAGGACGGCCCAAGAGACCCAGTACTTC,CASSLARTAQETQYF
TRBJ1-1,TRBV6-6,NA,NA,TGTGCCAGCTTGTTTCGGACTGAAGCTTTCTTT,CASLFRTEAFF
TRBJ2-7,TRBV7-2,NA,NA,TGTGCCAGCAGCTTGGCACCAGGGAACGAGCAGTACTTC,CASSLAPGNEQYF
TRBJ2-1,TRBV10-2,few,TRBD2,TGCGCCAGCACTGTAGCGGGGGGCAACAATGAGCAGTTCTTC,CASTVAGGNNEQFF
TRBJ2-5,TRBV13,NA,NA,TGTGCCAGCAGCGCCGGGTGGGGGTTTTCAAACCTGTACCAAGAGACCCAGTACTTC,CASSAGWGFSNLYQETQYF
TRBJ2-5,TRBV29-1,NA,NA,TGCAGCGTTGTTCAGGGTCAAGAGACCCAGTACTTC,CSVVQGQETQYF
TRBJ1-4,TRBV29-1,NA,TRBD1,TGCAGCGTTGCACAGGGGGCAGGGGAAAAACTGTTTTTT,CSVAQGAGEKLFF